One sample yielded the 12 T cell receptor beta chains listed below, sequenced in a study of cytomegalovirus exposure and HLA in healthy donors. The PCR ran on 60 Vbeta and 13 Jbeta primers. Method: immunoSEQ multiplex PCR; TCRdb's copy keeps in-frame clones and lacks some. The sample holds about 180,000 clones, around 78% seen once. The sequenced material came from PBMCs. Receptor source: a man aged 18-30 years in good health and CMV-seronegative.

V and J are TRBV9 and TRBJ2-6; TRBD2 agrees at 8 bases. The germline V gene encodes CDR1 SGDLS and CDR2 YYNGEE. The CDR3 is 18 amino acids. V lost 3 bases, J lost 0 bases, and 8 bases stayed unmatched. In DNA form, the CDR3 reads TGTGCCAGCAGCGCGTGGCGGGGGGCCCGCTCTGGGGCCAACGTCCTGACTTTC. It translates to CASSAWRGARSGANVLTF.

The chain carries TRBV11-2 and TRBJ2-3; TRBD2 agrees at 9 bases. Germline assignment: CDR1 SGHAT and CDR2 FQNNGV. V was clipped by 3 bases and J by 2 bases; unmatched bases: 3. This CDR3 contains 15 residues. For the CDR3, the DNA is TGTGCCAGCAGCTTGGGCGGGGGGGCCACAGATACGCAGTATTTT. Its translation: CASSLGGGATDTQYF. Combining the CDR3 with reference TRBV11-2 and TRBJ2-3 gives the whole variable domain EAGVAQSPRYKIIEKRQSVAFWCNPISGHATLYWYQQILGQGPKLLIQFQNNGVVDDSQLPKDRFSAERLKGVDSTLKIQPAKLEDSAVYLCASSLGGGATDTQYFGPGTRLTVL.

Only one count was recorded for this clone. The CDR3 reads CASSPGGEGTDTQYF. CDR3 sequence (DNA): TGTGCCAGCAGCCCGGGGGGGGAGGGCACAGATACGCAGTATTTT. The genes are TRBV28 and TRBJ2-3, with TRBD2 matching over 8 bases. Trimming at V came to 6 bases and at J to 1 base, leaving 6 bases not matched to a gene. The CDR3 is 15 residues long. CDR1 is MDHEN and CDR2 is SYDVKM in the germline V gene.

The rearrangement uses TRBV7-9 and TRBJ1-2, with 8 bases fitting TRBD1. The CDR3 covers 13 residues. Per the germline V gene, CDR1 is SEHNR and CDR2 is FQNEAQ (reference sequence). Trimming removed 1 base from V and 6 bases from J; junction bases left unmatched: 1. The CDR3 loop is CASSLGTGNGYTF. The CDR3 DNA reads TGTGCCAGCAGCTTAGGGACAGGGAATGGCTACACCTTC.

The V and J genes are TRBV6-1 and TRBJ1-5; D is uncertain. V was clipped by 7 bases and J by 2 bases, with 6 bases between them. This CDR3 region has 12 residues. Per germline, CDR1 MNHNS and CDR2 SASEGT. CDR3 bases: TGTGCCAGCACCGCAGGCAATCAGCCCCAGCATTTT. The encoded protein is CASTAGNQPQHF.

The chain is built from TRBV7-9 and TRBJ2-2, with TRBD1 matching 7 bases. The CDR3 consists of 17 residues. The germline V gene encodes CDR1 SEHNR and CDR2 FQNEAQ (reference sequence). Trimming cost V 4 bases and J 0 bases; bases outside gene matches: 8. The CDR3, as DNA: TGTGCCAGCAGCTGGCCCGAGACAGGGACGAACACCGGGGAGCTGTTTTTT. Its translation: CASSWPETGTNTGELFF.

Concerning this clone: Distinct nucleotide sequences in the sample also encode this CDR3. The rearrangement joins TRBV25-1 to TRBJ2-5, with D maybe TRBD2 (6 bases). V dropped 0 bases and J dropped 4 bases, with 6 bases sitting between them. The germline CDR1 and CDR2 sequences are MGHDK and SYGVNS. The length of the CDR3 is 13 residues. The CDR3: CASSEYGGETQYF. For the CDR3, the DNA is TGTGCCAGCAGTGAATACGGGGGAGAGACCCAGTACTTC.

The V call is TRBV7-9, the J call TRBJ1-2, with a tentative D call TRBD1 (6 bases). Germline assignment: CDR1 SEHNR and CDR2 FQNEAQ (reference sequence). V was cut by 5 bases and J by 8 bases, with 24 bases left in between. This CDR3 is 16 amino acids long. CDR3 protein: CASSEFTGTRGQGYTF. For the CDR3, the DNA is TGTGCCAGCAGCGAATTCACAGGGACCCGGGGACAAGGCTACACCTTC.

V is TRBV30 and J is TRBJ1-3; D is uncertain. This CDR3 contains 14 residues. Germline CDR1 GTSNPN, CDR2 SVGIG (reference sequence). V lost 7 bases and J 1 base, leaving 14 bases between the germline ends. The CDR3 sequence is CASHSGFSGNTIYF. For the CDR3, the DNA is TGTGCCTCCCACTCCGGGTTTTCTGGAAACACCATATATTTT.

The V and J genes are TRBV2 and TRBJ1-5; possibly TRBD1 for D (6 bases). The CDR3 is 14 residues long. Trimming cost V 3 bases and J 3 bases, with 9 bases left between them. The germline V gene encodes CDR1 SNHLY and CDR2 FYNNEI. DNA of the CDR3: TGTGCCAGCAGTGACGGGACACCCAATCAGCCCCAGCATTTT. This codes for CASSDGTPNQPQHF.

This chain connects TRBV9 to TRBJ1-3; maybe TRBD1 (6 bases). V was trimmed by 3 bases and J by 0 bases, leaving 16 bases between them. Germline assignment: CDR1 SGDLS and CDR2 YYNGEE. The CDR3 is 17 residues long. The CDR3 sequence: CASSGRQDFPSGNTIYF. The CDR3 DNA is TGTGCCAGCAGCGGACGACAGGACTTCCCCTCTGGAAACACCATATATTTT.

This clone was picked up a small number of times. The genes are TRBV5-6 and TRBJ1-1; 7 bases fit TRBD1. Germline V gene data show CDR1 as SGHDT and CDR2 as YYEEEE. CDR3 length equals 14 residues. Losses at the gene ends were 4 bases for V and 1 base for J; bases not matched to a gene: 4. CDR3 DNA sequence: TGTGCCAGCAGCGGGGGACAGAGGAACACTGAAGCTTTCTTT. This encodes CASSGGQRNTEAFF.